The 10 T cell receptor beta chains presented below share a single source sample, sequenced in a study of radiation and T cells in renal cell carcinoma (dated by TCRdb to the early 2020s). In light of the paper, this sample's time point label describes: blood 2 weeks post-SBRT. This specimen's treatment or condition label, interpreted: 15 Gy SBRT to primary tumor, nephrectomy 4 weeks later. Libraries were built with the immunoSEQ multiplex PCR assay. Here the immuneACCESS table is served through TCRdb, limited to in-frame sequences with V and J called. Missing clones are a known gap in these copies; in checked studies unresolved V genes cover under half, and the rest lacks a known reason. The sample includes 65,000 to 80,000 clones, with roughly 85% observed a single time. The top ten constitute 22% of the sample. Specimen: blood, collected from a patient whose treatment included radiotherapy and nephrectomy. The origin of the receptors is a woman in her 50s with renal cell carcinoma.

The chain employs TRBV7-7 and TRBJ1-3; 8 bases are shared with TRBD1. The CDR3 is 15 amino acids. Germline V gene sequence: CDR1 SSHAT, CDR2 FNYEAQ (reference sequence). The V gene end was trimmed by 5 bases and the J gene end by 2 bases; junction bases not matched to a gene: 5. This CDR3 is CASSRGTGAGNTIYF. In DNA, the CDR3 is TGTGCCAGCAGCCGGGGGACAGGCGCTGGAAACACCATATATTTT.

CDR3 in amino acids: CASSPRFSGANVLTF. CDR3 nucleotides: TGTGCCAGCAGCCCTCGATTCTCTGGGGCCAACGTCCTGACTTTC. The chain carries TRBV7-9 and TRBJ2-6; D is undetermined. The CDR3 has 15 residues. V gave up 5 bases and J gave up 0 bases, with 8 bases separating them. The germline CDR1 and CDR2 sequences are SEHNR and FQNEAQ (reference sequence).

The chain joins TRBV5-1 to TRBJ2-5; 9 nucleotides align to TRBD1. The CDR3 has 17 residues. Germline V gene sequence: CDR1 SGHRS, CDR2 YFSETQ. V lost 0 bases, J lost 5 bases, and 11 bases stayed unmatched. CDR3 in DNA: TGCGCCAGCAGCTTGGGGAACAGGGGGCTCGGGTATGAGACCCAGTACTTC. Translated, it gives CASSLGNRGLGYETQYF. The full variable domain, with the rest looked up from reference TRBV5-1 and TRBJ2-5, is KAGVTQTPRYLIKTRGQQVTLSCSPISGHRSVSWYQQTPGQGLQFLFEYFSETQRNKGNFPGRFSGRQFSNSRSEMNVSTLELGDSALYLCASSLGNRGLGYETQYFGPGTRLLVL.

V usage is TRBV10-2 and J usage is TRBJ2-2; 12 bases align to TRBD2. The V gene's germline CDR1 is WSHSY and CDR2 SAAADI. The CDR3 consists of 16 residues. J lost 4 bases, V lost 6 bases, and 6 bases had no gene match. The CDR3 DNA reads as TGCGCCAGCAGCTGGACTAGCGGGATGGCCACCGGGGAGCTGTTTTTT. It translates to CASSWTSGMATGELFF.

V usage is TRBV7-6 and J usage is TRBJ1-5; D perhaps matches TRBD1 (5 bases). Germline V gives CDR1 SGHVS, CDR2 FNYEAQ. This CDR3 has 15 residues. Deletions cut 0 bases from V and 6 bases from J, with 12 bases between. CDR3 residues: CASSLAPGGSQPQHF. As DNA, the CDR3 is TGTGCCAGCAGCTTAGCGCCGGGGGGAAGTCAGCCCCAGCATTTT.

The count of this clone is one. DNA for the CDR3: TGTGCCAGCAGAAATACTTACTACCGGGACAGGGGAACTCAGCCCCAGCATTTT. Translating it yields CASRNTYYRDRGTQPQHF. The rearrangement joins TRBV27 to TRBJ1-5; 10 nucleotides align to TRBD1. This CDR3 is 18 amino acids long. Germline assignment: CDR1 MNHEY and CDR2 SMNVEV (reference sequence). The J segment lost 6 bases and the V segment lost 6 bases, leaving 17 bases of the junction unmatched.

This clone was seen just once. The gene calls are TRBV11-2 and TRBJ1-4, with 8 bases that match TRBD1. The trim removed 5 bases at V and 7 bases at J, leaving 6 bases unmatched. CDR3 length equals 14 residues. The V gene's germline CDR1 is SGHAT and CDR2 FQNNGV. The CDR3 loop is CASSRQGTSEKLFF. The CDR3 nucleotides read TGTGCCAGCAGCCGACAGGGGACGAGTGAAAAACTGTTTTTT.

The gene calls are TRBV11-2 and TRBJ1-2; a possible D gene is TRBD1 (6 bases). The CDR3 spans 14 residues. Between the trimmed V and J ends, which lost 1 base and 7 bases, there was a span of 13 bases. Germline loops: CDR1 SGHAT, CDR2 FQNNGV. The CDR3 DNA reads TGTGCCAGCAGCTTAGTCGGGGGACATGGTGGCTACACCTTC. It translates to CASSLVGGHGGYTF. Filled out from reference TRBV11-2 and TRBJ1-2, the complete variable domain reads EAGVAQSPRYKIIEKRQSVAFWCNPISGHATLYWYQQILGQGPKLLIQFQNNGVVDDSQLPKDRFSAERLKGVDSTLKIQPAKLEDSAVYLCASSLVGGHGGYTFGSGTRLTVV.

V usage is TRBV29-1 and J usage is TRBJ1-5; D remains unclear. Germline CDR1 is SQVTM and CDR2 is ANQGSEA. Trimming pared 5 bases from V and 0 bases from J, leaving 8 bases between. This CDR3 has 13 residues. CDR3 nucleotides: TGCAGCGTTAATTACGATAGCAATCAGCCCCAGCATTTT. This translates into CSVNYDSNQPQHF. Looking up the rest from reference TRBV29-1 and TRBJ1-5 gives the full variable domain: SAVISQKPSRDICQRGTSLTIQCQVDSQVTMMFWYRQQPGQSLTLIATANQGSEATYESGFVIDKFPISRPNLTFSTLTVSNMSPEDSSIYLCSVNYDSNQPQHFGDGTRLSIL.

CDR3 nucleotide sequence: TGTGCCAGTAGTCTGAACGCGGGGGAGACCCAGTACTTC. It is translated as CASSLNAGETQYF. The chain employs TRBV19 and TRBJ2-5; the D gene is possibly TRBD2 (6 bases). Germline loops: CDR1 LNHDA, CDR2 SQIVND (reference sequence). The length of the CDR3 is 13 residues. Trimming shortened V by 5 bases and J by 5 bases, and 12 bases separated the two germline ends. The full variable domain, with the rest looked up from reference TRBV19 and TRBJ2-5, is DGGITQSPKYLFRKEGQNVTLSCEQNLNHDAMYWYRQDPGQGLRLIYYSQIVNDFQKGDIAEGYSVSREKKESFPLTVTSAQKNPTAFYLCASSLNAGETQYFGPGTRLLVL.